In its sample, the clone carrying this T cell receptor beta chain was seen many times. The target antigen is unknown. The sample belongs to a study of T cell repertoires in cytomegalovirus infection. Overall study: Indications came from public TCR beta signatures; they pointed to CMV infection and to a matching HLA type.

General observations from the study: There were HLA-C-restricted CMV-specific TCR beta clonotypes dominating the ex vivo response. Summed frequency of shared TCR beta families picked out CMV carriers who also had the relevant HLA.

The length of the CDR3 is 12 residues. Germline CDR1 reads SGHAT; CDR2 reads FQNNGV. Trimming removed 5 bases at V and 6 bases at J, with 10 bases between. TCRdb used MiXCR to reprocess the reads, holding one entry per CDR3 protein. This sample has 400,000 to 550,000 distinct CDR3 sequences, with over 9% found just once. The chain joins TRBV11-2 to TRBJ1-1; a weak D match, TRBD1 (6 bases). This sequence originates from a human donor in good health (CMV status not recorded). Some clones in this sample may be carry-over from other donors' samples. Sequences were obtained from PBMCs. The CDR3 sequence: CASSPRGSEAFF. The CDR3 DNA reads TGTGCCAGCAGCCCGAGGGGGTCTGAAGCTTTCTTT.